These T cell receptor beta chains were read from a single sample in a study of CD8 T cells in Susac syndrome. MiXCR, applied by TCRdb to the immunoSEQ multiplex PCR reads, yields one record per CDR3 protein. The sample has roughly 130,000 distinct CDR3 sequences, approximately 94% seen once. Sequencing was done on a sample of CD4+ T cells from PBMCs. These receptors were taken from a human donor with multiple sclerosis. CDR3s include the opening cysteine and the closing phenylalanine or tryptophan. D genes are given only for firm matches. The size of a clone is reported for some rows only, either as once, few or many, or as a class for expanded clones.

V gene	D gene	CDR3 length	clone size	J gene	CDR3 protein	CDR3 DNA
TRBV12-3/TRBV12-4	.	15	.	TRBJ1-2	CASSAGRLILYGYTF	TGTGCCAGCAGTGCGGGACGACTGATCCTCTATGGCTACACCTTC
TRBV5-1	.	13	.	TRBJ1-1	CASSLHRNTEAFF	TGCGCCAGCAGCTTGCACAGGAACACTGAAGCTTTCTTT
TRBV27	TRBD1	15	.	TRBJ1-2	CASSPLGRGVYGYTF	TGTGCCAGCAGCCCCCTAGGCAGGGGGGTCTATGGCTACACCTTC
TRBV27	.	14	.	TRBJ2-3	CASSNLTGTDTQYF	TGTGCCAGCAGCAACCTTACAGGGACAGATACGCAGTATTTT
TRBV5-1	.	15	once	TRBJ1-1	CASSLVTRGNTEAFF	TGCGCCAGCAGCTTGGTGACCAGGGGGAACACTGAAGCTTTCTTT
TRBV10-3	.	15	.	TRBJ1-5	CAISGNREVGQPQHF	TGTGCCATCAGCGGGAACCGGGAGGTCGGCCAGCCCCAGCATTTT
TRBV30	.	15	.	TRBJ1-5	CAWSVEGLFDQPQHF	TGTGCCTGGAGTGTAGAGGGTCTGTTTGATCAGCCCCAGCATTTT
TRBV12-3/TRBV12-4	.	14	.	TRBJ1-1	CASSFTSMNTEAFF	TGTGCCAGCAGTTTTACGTCTATGAACACTGAAGCTTTCTTT
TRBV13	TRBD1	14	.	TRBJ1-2	CASSPDRGSVGYTF	TGTGCCAGCAGCCCCGACAGGGGGTCCGTGGGCTACACCTTC
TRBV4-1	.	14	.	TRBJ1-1	CATRGVLRNTEAFF	TGCGCCACTCGAGGGGTACTAAGAAACACTGAAGCTTTCTTT
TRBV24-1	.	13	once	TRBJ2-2	CATGGRGTGELFF	TGTGCCACCGGAGGAAGGGGGACCGGGGAGCTGTTTTTT
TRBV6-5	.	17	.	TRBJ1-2	CASSYTEPQGTSYGYTF	TGTGCCAGCAGTTACACGGAGCCTCAGGGTACGAGCTATGGCTACACCTTC
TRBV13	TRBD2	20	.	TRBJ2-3	CASSLGTSGGTTTSTDTQYF	TGTGCCAGCAGCTTGGGGACTAGCGGGGGGACGACGACTAGCACAGATACGCAGTATTTT
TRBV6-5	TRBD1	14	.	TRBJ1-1	CASSWTGPDTEAFF	TGTGCCAGCAGCTGGACAGGCCCGGACACTGAAGCTTTCTTT
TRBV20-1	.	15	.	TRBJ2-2	CSAPGRGSNTGELFF	TGCAGTGCTCCCGGACGGGGATCGAACACCGGGGAGCTGTTTTTT
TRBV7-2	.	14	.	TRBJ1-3	CASSVKGPGNTIYF	TGTGCCAGCAGCGTGAAGGGGCCTGGAAACACCATATATTTT
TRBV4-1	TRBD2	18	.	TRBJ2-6	CASSQGPAGRSGANVLTF	TGCGCCAGCAGCCAAGGGCCAGCGGGACGATCTGGGGCCAACGTCCTGACTTTC
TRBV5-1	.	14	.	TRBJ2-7	CASSQGGILDEQYF	TGCGCCAGCAGCCAGGGGGGGATTCTCGACGAGCAGTACTTC
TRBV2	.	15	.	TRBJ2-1	CASSEAPRAYNEQFF	TGTGCCAGCAGTGAAGCGCCGAGGGCCTACAATGAGCAGTTCTTC
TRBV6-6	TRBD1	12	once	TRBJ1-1	CALGTANTEAFF	TGTGCCCTCGGGACAGCGAACACTGAAGCTTTCTTT
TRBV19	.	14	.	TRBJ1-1	CASSIAQGGTEAFF	TGTGCCAGTAGTATCGCACAAGGGGGCACTGAAGCTTTCTTT
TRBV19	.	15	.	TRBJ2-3	CASSIRGRDTDTQYF	TGTGCCAGTAGTATACGAGGCAGAGACACAGATACGCAGTATTTT
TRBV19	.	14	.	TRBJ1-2	CASSIQPTDYGYTF	TGTGCCAGTAGTATCCAACCGACAGACTATGGCTACACCTTC
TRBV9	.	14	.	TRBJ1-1	CASTPGVMNTEAFF	TGTGCCAGCACCCCAGGGGTCATGAACACTGAAGCTTTCTTT
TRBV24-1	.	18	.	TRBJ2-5	CATSDLFAATLRVETQYF	TGTGCCACCAGTGATTTGTTCGCGGCCACTCTGAGGGTGGAGACCCAGTACTTC
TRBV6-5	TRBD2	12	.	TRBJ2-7	CASTGTTYEQYF	TGTGCCAGCACCGGGACTACCTACGAGCAGTACTTC
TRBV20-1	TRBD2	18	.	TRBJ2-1	CSARDPGGSGGFYNEQFF	TGCAGTGCTAGAGACCCGGGGGGAAGCGGGGGATTCTACAATGAGCAGTTCTTC
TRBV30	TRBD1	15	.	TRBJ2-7	CAWSVRGQGFYEQYF	TGTGCCTGGAGTGTTAGGGGACAGGGCTTCTACGAGCAGTACTTC
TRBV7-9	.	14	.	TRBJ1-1	CASSLLVPDPTPTF	TGTGCCAGCAGCTTATTGGTTCCAGATCCGACACCTACCTTT
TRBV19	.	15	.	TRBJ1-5	CASSIGPAGNQPQHF	TGTGCCAGTAGTATCGGGCCTGCGGGCAATCAGCCCCAGCATTTT
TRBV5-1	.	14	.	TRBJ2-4	CASSGSRRGDIQYF	TGCGCCAGCAGCGGGAGTCGGCGGGGCGACATTCAGTACTTC
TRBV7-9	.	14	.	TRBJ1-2	CASSAEGESYGYTF	TGTGCCAGCAGCGCCGAGGGGGAAAGCTATGGCTACACCTTC
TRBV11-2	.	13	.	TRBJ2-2	CASTHKGSGELFF	TGTGCCAGCACCCACAAGGGGTCCGGGGAGCTGTTTTTT
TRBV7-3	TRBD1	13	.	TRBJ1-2	CASSVRQGDGYTF	TGTGCCAGCAGCGTCAGACAGGGAGATGGCTACACCTTC
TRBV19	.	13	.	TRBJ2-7	CAGKQCWVYEQYF	TGTGCCGGCAAACAGTGCTGGGTGTACGAGCAGTACTTC
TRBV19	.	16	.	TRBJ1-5	CASSRARQSSNQPQHF	TGTGCCAGTAGTAGGGCTCGACAGTCTAGCAATCAGCCCCAGCATTTT
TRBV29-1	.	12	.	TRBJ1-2	CSVESASYGYTF	TGCAGCGTTGAATCAGCTTCCTATGGCTACACCTTC
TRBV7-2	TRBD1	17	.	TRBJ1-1	CASSPGTGVPGNTEAFF	TGTGCCAGCAGTCCCGGGACAGGGGTCCCGGGGAACACTGAAGCTTTCTTT
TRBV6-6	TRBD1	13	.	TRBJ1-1	CASRWDRLTEAFF	TGTGCCAGCAGGTGGGACAGACTAACTGAAGCTTTCTTT
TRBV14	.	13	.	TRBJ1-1	CASSQGNDRRAFF	TGTGCCAGCAGCCAAGGAAACGACCGGAGGGCTTTCTTT
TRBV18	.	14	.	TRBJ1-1	CASSPRREDTEAFF	TGTGCCAGCTCACCGCGAAGGGAGGACACTGAAGCTTTCTTT
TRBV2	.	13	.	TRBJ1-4	CASSELLGARALF	TGTGCCAGCAGTGAGTTGTTGGGGGCGCGAGCCCTTTTT
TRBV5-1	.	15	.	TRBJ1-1	CASSVQTAPNTEAFF	TGCGCCAGCAGCGTCCAGACGGCGCCAAACACTGAAGCTTTCTTT
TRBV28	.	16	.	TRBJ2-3	CASSSPVALGTDTQYF	TGTGCCAGCAGTTCCCCTGTAGCGTTGGGCACAGATACGCAGTATTTT
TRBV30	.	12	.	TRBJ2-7	CAWARPGSEQYF	TGTGCCTGGGCCCGGCCGGGCAGCGAGCAGTACTTC
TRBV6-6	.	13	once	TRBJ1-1	CASSYGRSTEAFF	TGTGCCAGCAGTTACGGGCGCAGCACTGAAGCTTTCTTT
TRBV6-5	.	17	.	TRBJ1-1	CASSYAVDSGQNTEAFF	TGTGCCAGCAGTTATGCCGTAGACTCAGGACAGAACACTGAAGCTTTCTTT
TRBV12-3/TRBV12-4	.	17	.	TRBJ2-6	CASSLVGASSGANVLTF	TGTGCCAGCAGTTTAGTAGGGGCGAGCTCTGGGGCCAACGTCCTGACTTTC
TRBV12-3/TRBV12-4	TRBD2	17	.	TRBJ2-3	CASSRHLAGGRTDTQYF	TGTGCCAGCAGTCGACACTTAGCGGGGGGCCGGACAGATACGCAGTATTTT
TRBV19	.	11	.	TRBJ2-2	CASTNTGELFF	TGTGCCAGTACTAACACCGGGGAGCTGTTTTTT
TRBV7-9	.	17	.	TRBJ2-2	CASSLPVTSSDTGELFF	TGTGCCAGCAGCTTGCCAGTGACATCCTCCGACACCGGGGAGCTGTTTTTT
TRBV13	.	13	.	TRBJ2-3	CASSLSNTDTQYF	TGTGCCAGCAGCTTAAGCAACACAGATACGCAGTATTTT
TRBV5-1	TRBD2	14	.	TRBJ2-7	CASSVAGTSVEQYF	TGCGCCAGCAGCGTTGCCGGGACTAGCGTCGAGCAGTACTTC
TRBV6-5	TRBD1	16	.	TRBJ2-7	CASSSRGQGQGYEQYF	TGTGCCAGCAGTTCTCGCGGACAGGGACAGGGCTACGAGCAGTACTTC